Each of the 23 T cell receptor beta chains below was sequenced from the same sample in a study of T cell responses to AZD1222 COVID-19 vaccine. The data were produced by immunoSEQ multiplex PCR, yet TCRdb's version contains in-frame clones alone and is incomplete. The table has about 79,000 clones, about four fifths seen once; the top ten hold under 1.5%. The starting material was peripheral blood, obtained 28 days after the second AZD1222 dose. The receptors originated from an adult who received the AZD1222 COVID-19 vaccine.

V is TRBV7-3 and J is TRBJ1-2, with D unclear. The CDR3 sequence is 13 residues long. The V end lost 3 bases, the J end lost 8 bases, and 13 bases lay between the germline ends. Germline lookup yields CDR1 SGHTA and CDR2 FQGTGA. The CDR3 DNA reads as TGTGCCAGCAGCTTGGGTTCTAACGGGGGCTACACCTTC. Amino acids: CASSLGSNGGYTF.

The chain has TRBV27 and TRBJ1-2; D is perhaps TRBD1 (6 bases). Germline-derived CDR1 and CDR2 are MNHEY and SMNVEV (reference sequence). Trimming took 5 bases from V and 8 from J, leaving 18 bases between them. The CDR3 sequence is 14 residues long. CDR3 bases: TGTGCCAGCAGTCCCGGGACAAGGGCTGGAGGCTACACCTTC. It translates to CASSPGTRAGGYTF.

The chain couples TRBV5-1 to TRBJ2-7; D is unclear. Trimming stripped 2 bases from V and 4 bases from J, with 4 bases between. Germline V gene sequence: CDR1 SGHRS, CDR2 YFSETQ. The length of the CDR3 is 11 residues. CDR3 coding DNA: TGCGCCAGCAGCTTAGAGTACGAGCAGTACTTC. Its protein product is CASSLEYEQYF.

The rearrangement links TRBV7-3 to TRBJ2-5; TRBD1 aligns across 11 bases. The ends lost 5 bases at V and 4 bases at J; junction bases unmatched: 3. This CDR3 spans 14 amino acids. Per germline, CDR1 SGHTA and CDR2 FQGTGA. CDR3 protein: CASSAGTGGETQYF. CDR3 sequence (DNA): TGTGCCAGCAGCGCAGGGACAGGGGGAGAGACCCAGTACTTC. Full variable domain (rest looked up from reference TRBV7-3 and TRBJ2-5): GAGVSQTPSNKVTEKGKYVELRCDPISGHTALYWYRQSLGQGPEFLIYFQGTGAADDSGLPNDRFFAVRPEGSVSTLKIQRTERGDSAVYLCASSAGTGGETQYFGPGTRLLVL.

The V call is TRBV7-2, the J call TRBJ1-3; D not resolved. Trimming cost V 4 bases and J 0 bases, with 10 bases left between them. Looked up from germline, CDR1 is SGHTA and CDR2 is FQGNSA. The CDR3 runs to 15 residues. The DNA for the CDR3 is TGTGCCAGCAGCTCGCAGCCCTCCTCTGGAAACACCATATATTTT. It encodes CASSSQPSSGNTIYF.

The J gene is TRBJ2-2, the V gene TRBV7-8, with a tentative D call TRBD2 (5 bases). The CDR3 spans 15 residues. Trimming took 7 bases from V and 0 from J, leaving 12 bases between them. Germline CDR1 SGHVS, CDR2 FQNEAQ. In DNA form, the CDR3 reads TGTGCCAGCACTATCCGAGCGGCGAACACCGGGGAGCTGTTTTTT. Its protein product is CASTIRAANTGELFF.

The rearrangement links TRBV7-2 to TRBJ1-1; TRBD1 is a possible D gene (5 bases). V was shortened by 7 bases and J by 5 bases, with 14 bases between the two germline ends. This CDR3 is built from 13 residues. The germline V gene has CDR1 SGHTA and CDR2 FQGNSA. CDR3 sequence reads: CASTPGVGTEAFF. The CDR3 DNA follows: TGTGCCAGCACGCCGGGGGTTGGGACTGAAGCTTTCTTT.

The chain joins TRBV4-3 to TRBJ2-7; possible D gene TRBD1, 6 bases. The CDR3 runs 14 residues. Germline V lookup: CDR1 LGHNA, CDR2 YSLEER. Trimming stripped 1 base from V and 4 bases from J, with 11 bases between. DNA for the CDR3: TGCGCCAGCAGCCAAGGGGGGCTGCAATACGAGCAGTACTTC. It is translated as CASSQGGLQYEQYF.

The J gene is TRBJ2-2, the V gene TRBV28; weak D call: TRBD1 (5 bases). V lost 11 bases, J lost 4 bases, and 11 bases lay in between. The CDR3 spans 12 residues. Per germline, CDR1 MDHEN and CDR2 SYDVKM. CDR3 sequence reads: CALQRGTGELFF. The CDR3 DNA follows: TGTGCCTTACAAAGGGGCACCGGGGAGCTGTTTTTT.

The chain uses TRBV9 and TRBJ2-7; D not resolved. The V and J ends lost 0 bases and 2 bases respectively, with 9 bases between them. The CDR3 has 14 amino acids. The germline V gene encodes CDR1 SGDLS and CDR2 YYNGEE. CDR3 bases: TGTGCCAGCAGCGTAGACACCTGGGCCTACGAGCAGTACTTC. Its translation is CASSVDTWAYEQYF.

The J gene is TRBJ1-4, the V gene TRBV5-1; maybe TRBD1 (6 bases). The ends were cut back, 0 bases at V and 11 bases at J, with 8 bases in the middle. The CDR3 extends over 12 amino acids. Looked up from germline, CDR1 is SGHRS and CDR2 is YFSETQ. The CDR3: CASSLGQDKLFF. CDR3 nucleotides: TGCGCCAGCAGCTTGGGACAGGACAAACTGTTTTTT. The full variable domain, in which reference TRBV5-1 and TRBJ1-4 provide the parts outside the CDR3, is KAGVTQTPRYLIKTRGQQVTLSCSPISGHRSVSWYQQTPGQGLQFLFEYFSETQRNKGNFPGRFSGRQFSNSRSEMNVSTLELGDSALYLCASSLGQDKLFFGSGTQLSVL.

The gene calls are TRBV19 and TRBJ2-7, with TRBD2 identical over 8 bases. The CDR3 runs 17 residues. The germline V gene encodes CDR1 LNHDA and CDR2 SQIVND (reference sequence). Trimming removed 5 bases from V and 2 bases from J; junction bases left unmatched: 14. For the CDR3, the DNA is TGTGCCAGTAGTCCCAGTGGGGTCGTACTAGCGGCCTACGAGCAGTACTTC. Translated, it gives CASSPSGVVLAAYEQYF.

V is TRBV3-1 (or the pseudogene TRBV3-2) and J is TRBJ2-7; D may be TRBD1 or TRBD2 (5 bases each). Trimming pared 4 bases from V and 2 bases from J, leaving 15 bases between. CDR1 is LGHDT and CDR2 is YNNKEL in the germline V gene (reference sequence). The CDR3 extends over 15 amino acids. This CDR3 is CASSPSPGRAYEQYF. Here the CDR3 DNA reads TGTGCCAGCAGCCCTTCACCGGGACGGGCCTACGAGCAGTACTTC.

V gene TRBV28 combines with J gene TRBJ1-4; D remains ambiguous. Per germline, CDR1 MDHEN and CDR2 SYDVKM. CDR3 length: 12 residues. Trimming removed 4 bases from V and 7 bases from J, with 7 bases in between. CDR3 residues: CASSWGGEKLFF. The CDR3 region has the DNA TGTGCCAGCAGTTGGGGTGGTGAAAAACTGTTTTTT.

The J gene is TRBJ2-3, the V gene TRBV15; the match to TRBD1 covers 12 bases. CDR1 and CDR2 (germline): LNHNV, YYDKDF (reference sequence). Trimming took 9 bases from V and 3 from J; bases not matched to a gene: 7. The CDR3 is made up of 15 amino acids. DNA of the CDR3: TGTGCCACAGAGAGGGACAGGGGGCGGACAGATACGCAGTATTTT. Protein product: CATERDRGRTDTQYF. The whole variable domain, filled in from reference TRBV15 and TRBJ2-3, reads DAMVIQNPRYQVTQFGKPVTLSCSQTLNHNVMYWYQQKSSQAPKLLFHYYDKDFNNEADTPDNFQSRRPNTSFCFLDIRSPGLGDTAMYLCATERDRGRTDTQYFGPGTRLTVL.

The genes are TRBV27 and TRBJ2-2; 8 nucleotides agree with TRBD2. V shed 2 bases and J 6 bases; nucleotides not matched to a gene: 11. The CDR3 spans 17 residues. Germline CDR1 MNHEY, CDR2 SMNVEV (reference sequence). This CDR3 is CASSLTILREGPGELFF. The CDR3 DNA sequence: TGTGCCAGCAGTTTAACTATCCTACGGGAGGGTCCCGGGGAGCTGTTTTTT.

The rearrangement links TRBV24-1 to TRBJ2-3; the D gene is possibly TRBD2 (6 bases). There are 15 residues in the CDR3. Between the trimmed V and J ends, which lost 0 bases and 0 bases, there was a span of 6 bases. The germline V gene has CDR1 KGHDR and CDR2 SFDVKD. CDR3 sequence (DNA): TGTGCCACCAGTGATTTGAGCGGGAGCACAGATACGCAGTATTTT. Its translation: CATSDLSGSTDTQYF.

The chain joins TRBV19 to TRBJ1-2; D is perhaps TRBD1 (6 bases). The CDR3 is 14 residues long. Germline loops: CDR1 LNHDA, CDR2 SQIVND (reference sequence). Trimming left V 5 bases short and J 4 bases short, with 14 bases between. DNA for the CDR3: TGTGCCAGTAGTCGTCAGGGGCTAGCCTATGGCTACACCTTC. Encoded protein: CASSRQGLAYGYTF. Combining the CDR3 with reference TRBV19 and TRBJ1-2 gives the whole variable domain DGGITQSPKYLFRKEGQNVTLSCEQNLNHDAMYWYRQDPGQGLRLIYYSQIVNDFQKGDIAEGYSVSREKKESFPLTVTSAQKNPTAFYLCASSRQGLAYGYTFGSGTRLTVV.

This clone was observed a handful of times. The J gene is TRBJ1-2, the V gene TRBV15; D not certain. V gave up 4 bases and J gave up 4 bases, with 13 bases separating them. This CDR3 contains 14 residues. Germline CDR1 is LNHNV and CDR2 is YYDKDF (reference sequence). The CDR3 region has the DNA TGTGCCACCAGCACCCTTACCCGAGGCTATGGCTACACCTTC. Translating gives CATSTLTRGYGYTF.

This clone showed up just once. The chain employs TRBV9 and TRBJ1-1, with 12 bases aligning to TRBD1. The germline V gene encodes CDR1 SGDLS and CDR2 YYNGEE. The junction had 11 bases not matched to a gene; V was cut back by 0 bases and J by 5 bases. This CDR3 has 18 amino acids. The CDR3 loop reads CASSVGPGTGGAWTEAFF. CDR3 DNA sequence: TGTGCCAGCAGCGTAGGACCCGGGACAGGGGGCGCTTGGACTGAAGCTTTCTTT.

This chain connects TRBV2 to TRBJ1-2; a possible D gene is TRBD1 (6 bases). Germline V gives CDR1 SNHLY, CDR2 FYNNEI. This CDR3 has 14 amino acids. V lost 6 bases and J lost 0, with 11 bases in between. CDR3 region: CASSRRTANYGYTF. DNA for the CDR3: TGTGCCAGCAGCCGCCGGACAGCTAACTATGGCTACACCTTC.

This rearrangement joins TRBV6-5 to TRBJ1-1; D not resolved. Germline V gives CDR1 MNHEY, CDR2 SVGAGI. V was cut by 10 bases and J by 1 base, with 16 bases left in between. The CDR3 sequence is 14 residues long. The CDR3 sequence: CATKGGQGNTEAFF. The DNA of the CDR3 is TGTGCCACAAAAGGCGGGCAAGGGAACACTGAAGCTTTCTTT.

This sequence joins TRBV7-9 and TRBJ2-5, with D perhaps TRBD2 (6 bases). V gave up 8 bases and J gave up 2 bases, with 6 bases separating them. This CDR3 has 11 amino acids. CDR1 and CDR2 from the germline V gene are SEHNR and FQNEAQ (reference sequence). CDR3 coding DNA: TGTGCCAGCGGGGGGCAAGAGACCCAGTACTTC. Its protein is CASGGQETQYF.